The rows below give T cell receptor beta chains drawn from one sample of a study of T cell clones after liver transplantation. Sequenced by immunoSEQ multiplex PCR; TCRdb stores in-frame clones only, minus some. The table includes approximately 6,100 clones, roughly 80% detected once. The sample was CD8+ T cells from blood, taken before liver transplant. These receptors all stem from a human donor who received a liver transplant. Each CDR3 is given with its conserved first and last residue. D genes are given only for firm matches. Clone sizes are given selectively: once, few, many, or a class where the clone is expanded.

D gene,J gene,clone size,V gene,CDR3 protein,CDR3 DNA
-,TRBJ1-2,-,TRBV4-2,CASRTGSFGYTF,TGTGCCAGCAGAACCGGGTCTTTTGGCTACACCTTC
-,TRBJ2-1,-,TRBV9,CASSLTSSYNEQFF,TGTGCCAGCAGTCTTACGAGCTCCTACAATGAGCAGTTCTTC
-,TRBJ2-3,-,TRBV7-9,CASRPGQKYTQYF,TGTGCCAGCAGACCCGGACAGAAGTATACGCAGTATTTT
-,TRBJ2-2,-,TRBV21-1,CASNFRGRWNGELFF,TGTGCCAGCAATTTTCGGGGGCGTTGGAACGGGGAGCTGTTTTTT
TRBD2,TRBJ2-7,-,TRBV6-1,CASTSSGREQYF,TGTGCCAGCACGTCTAGCGGTCGGGAGCAGTACTTC
-,TRBJ1-4,once,TRBV11-2,CASRPPGINEKLFF,TGTGCCAGCAGGCCACCAGGGATTAATGAAAAACTGTTTTTT
TRBD2,TRBJ2-3,-,TRBV13,CASSSRSGLGEDTQYF,TGTGCCAGCAGCTCCCGTAGCGGGCTAGGGGAAGATACGCAGTATTTT
-,TRBJ1-5,-,TRBV6-9,CASSLVQGNQPQHF,TGTGCCAGCAGTTTAGTACAGGGCAATCAGCCCCAGCATTTT
-,TRBJ2-2,medium-sized,TRBV11-2,CASSLAGNTGELFF,TGTGCCAGCAGCTTAGCGGGGAACACCGGGGAGCTGTTTTTT
-,TRBJ1-3,-,TRBV7-7,CASSSGRGNTIYF,TGTGCCAGCAGTTCCGGCCGCGGAAACACCATATATTTT
-,TRBJ2-3,once,TRBV19,CASERLVGDTQYF,TGTGCCAGTGAGCGGCTCGTTGGAGATACGCAGTATTTT
-,TRBJ2-3,-,TRBV27,CATRSGVSTDTQYF,TGTGCCACCCGTAGTGGGGTTAGCACAGATACGCAGTATTTT
TRBD2,TRBJ2-5,once,TRBV11-3,CASSSGEGLAAQETQYF,TGTGCCAGCAGCTCGGGAGAAGGACTAGCGGCGCAAGAGACCCAGTACTTC
TRBD2,TRBJ2-7,-,TRBV7-3,CASSLGASGGSEQYF,TGTGCCAGCAGCCTGGGGGCTAGCGGGGGAAGCGAGCAGTACTTC
TRBD2,TRBJ2-1,-,TRBV6-5,CASSYVLAGVSEQFF,TGTGCCAGCAGTTACGTACTAGCGGGAGTCAGTGAGCAGTTCTTC
-,TRBJ2-7,once,TRBV9,CASSPRQDSYEQYF,TGTGCCAGCAGCCCGAGACAGGACTCCTACGAGCAGTACTTC
TRBD1,TRBJ1-1,-,TRBV28,CASSLSGQGEAFF,TGTGCCAGCAGTTTATCGGGACAGGGGGAAGCTTTCTTT
-,TRBJ1-4,-,TRBV5-6,CASSLVYEINEKLFF,TGTGCCAGCAGCTTGGTGTACGAGATTAATGAAAAACTGTTTTTT
-,TRBJ2-2,-,TRBV7-9,CASTLLVGELFF,TGTGCCAGCACCCTCCTAGTCGGGGAGCTGTTTTTT
-,TRBJ2-1,-,TRBV7-3,CASSPEGRGLNEQFF,TGTGCCAGCAGCCCTGAGGGGCGGGGGCTCAATGAGCAGTTCTTC
TRBD1,TRBJ2-7,-,TRBV9,CASSVGDRAEQYF,TGTGCCAGCAGCGTAGGCGACAGGGCCGAGCAGTACTTC
TRBD1,TRBJ1-6,-,TRBV6-5,CASRKTGRNSPLHF,TGTGCCAGCAGGAAGACAGGGAGGAATTCACCCCTCCACTTT
-,TRBJ2-2,-,TRBV15,CATEDSLFAGELFF,TGTGCCACCGAGGACAGCCTTTTTGCCGGGGAGCTGTTTTTT
-,TRBJ2-7,-,TRBV15,CATSRDGGPGEQYF,TGTGCCACCAGCAGAGATGGGGGGCCGGGCGAGCAGTACTTC
-,TRBJ1-3,-,TRBV29-1,CSAVGNTIYF,TGCAGCGCAGTAGGAAACACCATATATTTT
TRBD1,TRBJ1-2,-,TRBV2,CASRGQLYGYTF,TGTGCCAGCAGGGGACAGCTTTATGGCTACACCTTC